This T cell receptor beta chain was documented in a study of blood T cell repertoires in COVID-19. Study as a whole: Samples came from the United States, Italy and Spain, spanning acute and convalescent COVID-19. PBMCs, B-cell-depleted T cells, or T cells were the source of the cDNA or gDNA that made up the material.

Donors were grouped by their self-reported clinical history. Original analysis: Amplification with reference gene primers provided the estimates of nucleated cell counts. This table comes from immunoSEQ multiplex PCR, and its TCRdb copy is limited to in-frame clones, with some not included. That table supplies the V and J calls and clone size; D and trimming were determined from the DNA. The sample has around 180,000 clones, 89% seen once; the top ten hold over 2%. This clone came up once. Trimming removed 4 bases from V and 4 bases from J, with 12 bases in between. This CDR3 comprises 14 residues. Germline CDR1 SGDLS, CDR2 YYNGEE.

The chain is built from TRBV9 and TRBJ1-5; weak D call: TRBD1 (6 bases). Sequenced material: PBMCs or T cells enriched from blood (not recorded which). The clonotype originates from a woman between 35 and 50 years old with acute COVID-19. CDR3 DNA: TGTGCCAGCAGCATGGGCAGGGGTAATCAGCCCCAGCATTTT. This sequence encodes CASSMGRGNQPQHF.